Sequencing of this T cell receptor (beta chain) was carried out in a study of blood T cells in healthy people across ages. Whole-study results and caveats: In long-lived donors, naive CD4+ cell counts and diversity exceeded those of aged donors. Researchers judged that diversity estimates from one million T cells fell short of true values.

For the second PCR, which ran for about 6 to 11 cycles, a sample-barcoded 5' primer and a J-beta primer mix were used. TCRdb re-analysed the 5' RACE reads in MiXCR, keeping a single row per CDR3 protein. The table records 1,500,000 or so distinct CDR3 sequences, roughly 60% of them present only once. A remark on this clonotype: No antigen is known for it.

This clonotype was obtained from a man between 18 and 35 years old in good health. The sample taken for sequencing was blood.

CDR3 loop: CASSETPGQTQPQHF. CDR3 nucleotide sequence: TGCGCCAGCAGCGAAACCCCGGGGCAGACTCAGCCCCAGCATTTT. V is TRBV5-1 and J is TRBJ1-5, with D possibly being TRBD1 (5 bases). The germline V gene encodes CDR1 SGHRS and CDR2 YFSETQ. The V end lost 4 bases, the J end lost 6 bases, and 17 bases lay between the germline ends. The CDR3 loop spans 15 amino acids.